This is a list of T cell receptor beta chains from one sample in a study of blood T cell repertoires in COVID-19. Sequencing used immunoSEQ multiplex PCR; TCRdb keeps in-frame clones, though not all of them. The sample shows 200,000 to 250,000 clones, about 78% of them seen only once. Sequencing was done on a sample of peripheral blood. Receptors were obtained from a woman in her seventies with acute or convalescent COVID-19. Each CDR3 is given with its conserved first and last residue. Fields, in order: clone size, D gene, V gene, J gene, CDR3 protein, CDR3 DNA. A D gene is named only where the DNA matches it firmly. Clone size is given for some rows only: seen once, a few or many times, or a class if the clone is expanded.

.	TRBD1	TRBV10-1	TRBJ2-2	CASSSGQGASGELFF	TGCGCCAGCAGCTCGGGACAGGGGGCCTCCGGGGAGCTGTTTTTT
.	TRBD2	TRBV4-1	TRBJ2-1	CASSQQGLVFYNEQFF	TGCGCCAGCAGCCAGCAGGGACTAGTATTCTACAATGAGCAGTTCTTC
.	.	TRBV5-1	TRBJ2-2	CASSLAGDGELFF	TGCGCCAGCAGCTTGGCCGGGGACGGGGAGCTGTTTTTT
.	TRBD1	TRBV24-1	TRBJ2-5	CATSDQTGSQETQYF	TGTGCCACCAGTGATCAGACAGGGAGCCAAGAGACCCAGTACTTC
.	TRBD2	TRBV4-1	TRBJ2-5	CASSQGLAGALGNGETQYF	TGCGCCAGCAGCCAGGGACTAGCGGGTGCGTTAGGAAACGGGGAGACCCAGTACTTC
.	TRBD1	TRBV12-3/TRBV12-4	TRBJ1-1	CASSIAQGAEAFF	TGTGCCAGCAGTATCGCTCAGGGGGCTGAAGCTTTCTTT
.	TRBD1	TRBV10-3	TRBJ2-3	CAISGQGAKDTQYF	TGTGCCATCAGTGGTCAGGGGGCTAAAGATACGCAGTATTTT
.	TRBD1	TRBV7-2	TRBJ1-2	CASSPPGTQGAYGYTF	TGTGCCAGCAGCCCTCCGGGAACCCAGGGGGCCTATGGCTACACCTTC
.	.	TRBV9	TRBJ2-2	CASSVGPGLVTGELFF	TGTGCCAGCAGCGTAGGGCCAGGGTTGGTCACCGGGGAGCTGTTTTTT
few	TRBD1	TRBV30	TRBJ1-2	CAFTGTGGAHGYTF	TGTGCCTTTACCGGGACAGGGGGCGCCCATGGCTACACCTTC
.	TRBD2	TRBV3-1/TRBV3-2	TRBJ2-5	CASSQDLSSGGGETQYF	TGTGCCAGCAGCCAAGATCTTAGTAGCGGGGGTGGAGAGACCCAGTACTTC
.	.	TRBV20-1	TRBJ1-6	CSGISPLHF	TGCAGTGGTATATCACCCCTCCACTTT
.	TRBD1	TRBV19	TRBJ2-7	CATMGGQGVIGTYEQYF	TGTGCCACCATGGGAGGACAGGGCGTTATAGGGACCTACGAGCAGTACTTC
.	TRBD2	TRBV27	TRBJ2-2	CASRSSGRISTGELFF	TGTGCCAGCAGGTCTAGCGGGCGAATCTCCACCGGGGAGCTGTTTTTT
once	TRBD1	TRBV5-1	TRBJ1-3	CASSLRGQGATGNTIYF	TGCGCCAGCAGCCTACGGGGACAGGGGGCGACAGGAAACACCATATATTTT
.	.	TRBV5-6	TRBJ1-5	CASSLIGGAQPQHF	TGTGCCAGCAGCTTGATAGGGGGGGCTCAGCCCCAGCATTTT
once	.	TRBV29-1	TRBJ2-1	CSVVQSSYNEQFF	TGCAGCGTTGTACAGAGCTCCTACAATGAGCAGTTCTTC
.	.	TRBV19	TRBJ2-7	CASSTTGTTVSYEQYF	TGTGCCAGTAGTACCACCGGGACAACTGTCTCCTACGAGCAGTACTTC
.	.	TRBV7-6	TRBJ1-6	CASSLEGQGSSYNSPLHF	TGTGCCAGCAGCTTAGAGGGCCAGGGGAGCTCCTATAATTCACCCCTCCACTTT
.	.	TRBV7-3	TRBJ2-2	CASSSYTGELFF	TGTGCCAGCAGCTCGTACACCGGGGAGCTGTTTTTT
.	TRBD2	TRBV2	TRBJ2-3	CASSERRGGTDTQYF	TGTGCCAGCAGTGAACGGCGGGGGGGCACAGATACGCAGTATTTT
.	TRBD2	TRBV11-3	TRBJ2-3	CASSFRLAGTTDTQYF	TGTGCCAGCAGCTTCCGACTAGCGGGGACCACAGATACGCAGTATTTT
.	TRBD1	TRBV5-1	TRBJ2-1	CASSRDSYNEQFF	TGCGCCAGCAGCCGGGACAGTTACAATGAGCAGTTCTTC
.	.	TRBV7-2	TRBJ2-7	CASSPGTSLAYEQYF	TGTGCCAGCAGCCCCGGCACGAGCCTAGCTTACGAGCAGTACTTC
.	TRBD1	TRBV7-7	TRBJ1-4	CASSAGTGNEKLFF	TGTGCCAGCAGTGCCGGGACAGGGAACGAAAAACTGTTTTTT
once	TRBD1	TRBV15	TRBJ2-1	CATSRGPGTGARDEQFF	TGTGCCACCAGCAGGGGTCCTGGGACAGGGGCTAGGGATGAGCAGTTCTTC
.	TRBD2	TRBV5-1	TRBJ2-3	CASSLGLAGGPLGTDTQYF	TGCGCCAGCAGCTTGGGGCTAGCGGGGGGGCCGCTCGGCACAGATACGCAGTATTTT
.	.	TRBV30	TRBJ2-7	CAWSQGRGREQYF	TGTGCCTGGAGTCAGGGCAGGGGAAGGGAGCAGTACTTC
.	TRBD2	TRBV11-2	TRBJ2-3	CASMHRTSGGLTDTQYF	TGTGCCAGCATGCATCGGACTAGCGGGGGGCTCACAGATACGCAGTATTTT
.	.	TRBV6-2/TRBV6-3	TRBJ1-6	CASSKTGGRSPLHF	TGTGCCAGCAGTAAGACAGGAGGACGGTCACCCCTCCACTTT
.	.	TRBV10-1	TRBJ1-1	CASTPGQRISYTEAFF	TGCGCCAGCACCCCGGGACAACGTATCTCCTACACTGAAGCTTTCTTT
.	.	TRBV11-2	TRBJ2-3	CASSLDYSGHTVVYTQYF	TGTGCCAGCAGCTTAGATTACAGCGGGCACACCGTCGTATATACGCAGTATTTT
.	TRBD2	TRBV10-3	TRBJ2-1	CAISESDSGVSPPYNEQFF	TGTGCCATCAGTGAGTCGGATAGCGGGGTCTCCCCCCCGTACAATGAGCAGTTCTTC
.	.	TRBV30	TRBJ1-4	CAWRLGGSEKLFF	TGTGCCTGGAGGTTAGGGGGATCTGAAAAACTGTTTTTT
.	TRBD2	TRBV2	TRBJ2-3	CATRTSGGAGDTQYF	TGTGCCACACGGACTAGCGGGGGGGCCGGAGATACGCAGTATTTT
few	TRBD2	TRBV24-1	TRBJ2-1	CATSDQSGGTYNEQFF	TGTGCCACCAGTGACCAAAGCGGGGGGACCTACAATGAGCAGTTCTTC
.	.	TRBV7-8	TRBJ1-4	CASSLTTGVNEKLFF	TGTGCCAGCAGCTTGACGACAGGAGTTAATGAAAAACTGTTTTTT
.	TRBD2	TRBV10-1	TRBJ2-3	CASSGASGYTQYF	TGCGCCAGCAGTGGAGCTAGCGGATATACGCAGTATTTT
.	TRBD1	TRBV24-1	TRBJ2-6	CATSDSRQGADVLTF	TGTGCCACCAGTGATTCCCGACAGGGGGCGGATGTCCTGACTTTC
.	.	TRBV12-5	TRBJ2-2	CASGLPKESRVNTGELFF	TGTGCTAGTGGTTTGCCGAAGGAGAGCAGGGTGAACACCGGGGAGCTGTTTTTT
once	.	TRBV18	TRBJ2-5	CASSPPVWETQYF	TGTGCCAGCTCACCCCCGGTATGGGAGACCCAGTACTTC
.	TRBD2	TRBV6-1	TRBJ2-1	CASSGIRTSGGLSEQFF	TGTGCCAGCAGTGGCATTAGGACTAGCGGGGGGTTAAGTGAGCAGTTCTTC
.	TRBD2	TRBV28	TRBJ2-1	CASSTGTSGSNEQFF	TGTGCCAGCAGCACCGGGACTAGCGGATCCAATGAGCAGTTCTTC
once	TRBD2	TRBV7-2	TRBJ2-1	CASSLVAGGNNEQFF	TGTGCCAGCAGCTTAGTGGCGGGGGGCAACAATGAGCAGTTCTTC
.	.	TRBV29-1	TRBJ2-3	CSVDEGADTQYF	TGCAGCGTTGACGAGGGAGCGGATACGCAGTATTTT
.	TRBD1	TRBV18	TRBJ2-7	CASSPPGQGIYEQYF	TGTGCCAGCTCACCCCCGGGACAGGGCATCTACGAGCAGTACTTC
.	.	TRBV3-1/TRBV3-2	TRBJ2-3	CASSQKGWGQNTDTQYF	TGTGCCAGCAGCCAAAAGGGGTGGGGCCAGAATACAGATACGCAGTATTTT
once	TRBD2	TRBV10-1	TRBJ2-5	CASSAFAGGQETQYF	TGCGCCAGCAGTGCTTTTGCGGGGGGGCAAGAGACCCAGTACTTC
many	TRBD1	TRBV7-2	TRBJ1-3	CASRFDRGPGNTIYF	TGTGCCAGCAGATTTGACAGGGGGCCCGGAAACACCATATATTTT
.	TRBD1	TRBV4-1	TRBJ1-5	CASSQEKGTGSNQPQHF	TGCGCCAGCAGCCAAGAGAAAGGGACAGGGAGCAATCAGCCCCAGCATTTT
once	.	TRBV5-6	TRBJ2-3	CASSLVGKGIFTDTQYF	TGTGCCAGCAGCTTGGTGGGGAAGGGGATTTTCACAGATACGCAGTATTTT
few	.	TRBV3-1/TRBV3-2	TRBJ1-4	CASSLLQELFF	TGTGCCAGCAGCCTCCTACAGGAACTGTTTTTT
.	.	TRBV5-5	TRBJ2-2	CASSLASAGNTGELFF	TGTGCCAGCAGCTTGGCTTCGGCGGGGAACACCGGGGAGCTGTTTTTT
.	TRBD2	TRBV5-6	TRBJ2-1	CASSQSGSRYNEQFF	TGTGCCAGCAGCCAGAGCGGGAGTAGGTACAATGAGCAGTTCTTC